This T cell receptor (beta chain) was profiled in a study of human T cells and chemical hapten exposure. Concerning this clonotype: The antigen is undetermined.

In the library, unique molecular identifiers were attached to individual cDNA molecules. TCRdb re-derived calls from the reads in MiXCR, one entry per CDR3 protein. In the table there are about 2,600 distinct CDR3 sequences, over 35% of which are singletons. Treatment meaning: therapeutic diphenylcyclopropenone sensitization with weekly scalp DPC. This CDR3 contains 14 residues. Germline values: CDR1 MNHEY, CDR2 SMNVEV (reference sequence). V lost 0 bases and J 3 bases, leaving 9 bases between the germline ends. Study outcomes and limitations: Large CDR3 similarity clusters arose significantly more often from expanded TCRs than from controls. There was no change with DPC sensitization in TCRs above 1 in 1000 frequency.

V and J are TRBV27 and TRBJ2-7, with D unclear. The source was whole blood, collected before DPC sensitization or 2, 6, or about 24 weeks after (not recorded which). The source of this sequence is an adult with alopecia areata. Some clones in this sample may be carry-over from other donors' samples. This table probably holds off-target reads from a library built for another chain. The CDR3 is CASSLSSGYYEQYF. The CDR3 coding sequence is TGTGCCAGCAGTTTATCGAGTGGCTACTACGAGCAGTACTTC.